Listed below are T cell receptor beta chains from one sample, sequenced in a study of blood T cells in healthy people across ages. One entry per CDR3 protein, called by TCRdb with MiXCR from the 5' RACE reads. In the table there are just over 1 million distinct CDR3 sequences, over 35% of which are singletons. Sequencing was carried out using blood. The source is a woman aged 60-70 years in good health. Both conserved end residues are part of each CDR3. A D gene is named only where the DNA matches it firmly. The size of a clone is reported for some rows only, either as once, few or many, or as a class for expanded clones.

13	TRBJ2-7	many	TRBV4-2	-	TGTGCCAGCAGCCAAGAGCCCCCAGACGAGCAGTACTTC	CASSQEPPDEQYF
9	TRBJ2-7	-	TRBV20-1	-	TGCAGTGCTGGGCGCGAGCAGTACTTC	CSAGREQYF
16	TRBJ2-3	-	TRBV6-1	-	TGTGCCAGCAGTGCCGGGACATTACCCACCACAGATACGCAGTATTTT	CASSAGTLPTTDTQYF
15	TRBJ2-7	-	TRBV30	TRBD2	TGTGCCTGGAAGAAACCGACTAGCCAAGCCTACGAGCAGTACTTC	CAWKKPTSQAYEQYF
16	TRBJ2-7	-	TRBV5-1	-	TGCGCCAGCAGCTTGCCCCGCTCCACTGACTCCTACGAGCAGTACTTC	CASSLPRSTDSYEQYF
14	TRBJ1-4	few	TRBV6-2/TRBV6-3	-	TGTGCCAGCAGTTTAAAGGGCCCGGACTTTGGACTGTTTTTT	CASSLKGPDFGLFF
14	TRBJ2-7	few	TRBV7-9	-	TGTGCCAGCAGCTTAACAACAGGGTGGAACGAGCAGTACTTC	CASSLTTGWNEQYF
17	TRBJ2-1	many	TRBV7-2	TRBD2	TGTGCCAGCAGCTTAGCTAGCGGGGGTATCTCCTACAATGAGCAGTTCTTC	CASSLASGGISYNEQFF
14	TRBJ2-2	-	TRBV20-1	TRBD2	TGCAGTGCCCTGACTAGCGGAGCCACCGGGGAGCTGTTTTTT	CSALTSGATGELFF
18	TRBJ2-1	-	TRBV6-5	TRBD2	TGTGCCAGCAGTTACTCGCGCATGTGGGTAGCGGGAGGGGATGAGCAGTTCTTC	CASSYSRMWVAGGDEQFF
11	TRBJ2-1	many	TRBV28	-	TGTGCCAGCAGCTTAATAAATGAGCAGTTCTTC	CASSLINEQFF
14	TRBJ2-7	-	TRBV25-1	TRBD1	TGTGCCAGCAGTCATTACCCAGGGGGCAATGAGCAGTACTTC	CASSHYPGGNEQYF
12	TRBJ2-3	-	TRBV2	-	TGTGCCAGACAGGCCCGCACAGATACGCAGTATTTT	CARQARTDTQYF
14	TRBJ2-1	-	TRBV3-1	TRBD1	TGTGCCAGCAGAGAAGACAGGGGTTACAATGAGCAGTTCTTC	CASREDRGYNEQFF
16	TRBJ2-1	few	TRBV7-9	TRBD2	TGTGCCAGCAGCGGTAAGCGGGAGGCCTCGCAGAATGAGCAGTTCTTC	CASSGKREASQNEQFF
17	TRBJ2-3	-	TRBV10-3	-	TGTGCCATCAGCCGGGACGCCCAAATTGGCGCCACAGATACGCAGTATTTT	CAISRDAQIGATDTQYF
13	TRBJ2-7	-	TRBV28	-	TGTGCCAGCAGAAGGAGGGCGGACTACGAGCAGTACTTC	CASRRRADYEQYF
13	TRBJ2-1	-	TRBV3-1	-	TGTGCCAGCAGCACGGGCGGCCTCAATGAGCAGTTCTTC	CASSTGGLNEQFF
17	TRBJ2-3	-	TRBV5-5	TRBD1	TGTGCCAGCAGGGAAGGACAGGGTTGGGTAAGCACAGATACGCAGTATTTT	CASREGQGWVSTDTQYF
17	TRBJ2-3	-	TRBV11-2	-	TGTGCCAGCAGCTTAGAGATCAGGAGTCCTAACACAGATACGCAGTATTTT	CASSLEIRSPNTDTQYF
16	TRBJ2-6	-	TRBV20-1	-	TGCAGTGCTAGAGATCGTGGGGGCGCTGGGGCCAACGTCCTGACTTTC	CSARDRGGAGANVLTF
13	TRBJ2-7	few	TRBV15	TRBD1	TGTGCCACCAGCAGAGATCGACAGGGCGAGCAGTACTTC	CATSRDRQGEQYF
16	TRBJ2-1	-	TRBV29-1	-	TGCAGCGTTGAAGATCTAAAATGGAAACCCTACAATGAGCAGTTCTTC	CSVEDLKWKPYNEQFF
14	TRBJ2-5	few	TRBV29-1	-	TGCAGCGTTGAAGACGCGGGCGGAAAAGAGACCCAGTACTTC	CSVEDAGGKETQYF
15	TRBJ2-2	-	TRBV10-2	-	TGCGCCAGCAGGCCGGTAGGACCGAACACCGGGGAGCTGTTTTTT	CASRPVGPNTGELFF
10	TRBJ2-1	many	TRBV29-1	-	TGCAGCGTTGGACACAATGAGCAGTTCTTC	CSVGHNEQFF
17	TRBJ2-4	-	TRBV3-1	TRBD2	TGTGCCAGCAGCCACGCCGGGCTAGCGGGGACCAAAAACATTCAGTACTTC	CASSHAGLAGTKNIQYF
17	TRBJ2-3	-	TRBV7-9	-	TGTGCCAGCACCAAATACTCTGGACTCGATAGCACAGATACGCAGTATTTT	CASTKYSGLDSTDTQYF
14	TRBJ2-5	-	TRBV7-9	TRBD2	TGTGCCAGCCAGCCGGGACTAGCGGGCAATGAGCAGTACTTC	CASQPGLAGNEQYF
14	TRBJ2-7	-	TRBV7-9	-	TGTGCCAGCAGCCGGGGCTCTGAGGCCTACGAGCAGTACTTC	CASSRGSEAYEQYF
14	TRBJ2-7	-	TRBV7-2	-	TGTGCCAGCAGCTCTTTCTGGGGACCGGGCGAGCAGTACTTC	CASSSFWGPGEQYF
15	TRBJ2-2	-	TRBV4-1	-	TGCGCCAGCAGCCTCGCCAACAGGGACACCGGGGAGCTGTTTTTT	CASSLANRDTGELFF
15	TRBJ2-4	-	TRBV20-1	TRBD2	TGCAGTGCTAGCGGACTAGCGGGAAAGAAAAACATTCAGTACTTC	CSASGLAGKKNIQYF
14	TRBJ1-1	few	TRBV10-3	TRBD1	TGTGCCATCAGTGACAGGGGGCTGAACACTGAAGCTTTCTTT	CAISDRGLNTEAFF
13	TRBJ2-1	-	TRBV2	TRBD1	TGTGCCAGCAGTGCGACAGGGTACAATGAGCAGTTCTTC	CASSATGYNEQFF
13	TRBJ2-3	-	TRBV12-3/TRBV12-4	-	TGTGCCAGCAGTTTCAAGGGCATAAATACGCAGTATTTT	CASSFKGINTQYF
17	TRBJ2-3	-	TRBV11-2	TRBD2	TGTGCCAGCAGCTTCGGCTCAACTAGCGGGAGGGGGGATACGCAGTATTTT	CASSFGSTSGRGDTQYF
17	TRBJ2-1	-	TRBV4-2	TRBD2	TGTGCCAGCAGCCTCCTAGCGGGCGCCGACTCCTACAATGAGCAGTTCTTC	CASSLLAGADSYNEQFF
13	TRBJ2-3	many	TRBV5-1	-	TGCGCCAGCAGCGTCGAGTTGGGGGATACGCAGTATTTT	CASSVELGDTQYF
13	TRBJ1-5	-	TRBV6-5	-	TGTGCCAGCACCTCAGACCGCAATCAGCCCCAGCATTTT	CASTSDRNQPQHF
13	TRBJ2-1	-	TRBV7-9	-	TGTGCCAGCACTCCGGGGTCCTACAATGAGCCGTTCTTC	CASTPGSYNEPFF
17	TRBJ2-4	many	TRBV3-1	-	TGTGCCAGCAGCCAAGATCAGACTAGTGGAGCCAAAAACATTCAGTACTTC	CASSQDQTSGAKNIQYF
15	TRBJ2-3	few	TRBV7-2	TRBD1	TGTGCCAGCAGCGTGGGACAGGGAACGACAGATACGCAGTATTTT	CASSVGQGTTDTQYF
15	TRBJ2-7	-	TRBV6-1	TRBD2	TGTGCCAGCAGGGGTCCGCGGGAGGCCTACAATGAGCAGTACTTC	CASRGPREAYNEQYF
16	TRBJ2-7	-	TRBV5-1	TRBD1	TGCGCCAGCAGCTCCTTTGGGACAGGGACGACCTACGAGCAGTACTTC	CASSSFGTGTTYEQYF
14	TRBJ2-2	-	TRBV2	-	TGTGCCAGCACGGTGGCAATTCGAAACGGGGAGCTGTTTTTT	CASTVAIRNGELFF
16	TRBJ2-7	-	TRBV7-2	-	TGTGCCAGCAGCTTATCTGGATCAGCGGCAACCTACGAGCAGTACTTC	CASSLSGSAATYEQYF
16	TRBJ1-2	few	TRBV21-1	-	TGTGCCAGCAGCAAAGTGAGGGGGGGGCCCAACTATGGCTACACCTTC	CASSKVRGGPNYGYTF
13	TRBJ2-1	once	TRBV24-1	TRBD2	TGTGCCACCAGTCGGACTAGTGTTGGGTGGCAGTTCTTC	CATSRTSVGWQFF
13	TRBJ2-3	-	TRBV27	-	TGTGCCAGCAGTTTCGGAAGGATGGCTACGCAGTATTTT	CASSFGRMATQYF
14	TRBJ1-2	few	TRBV5-1	-	TGCGCCAGCAGCTCCTCGACGGGACTCTATGGCTACACCTTC	CASSSSTGLYGYTF
13	TRBJ2-7	-	TRBV10-3	TRBD2	TGTGCCATCAGACTAGCGACCTCCTACGAGCAGTACTTC	CAIRLATSYEQYF
13	TRBJ2-5	-	TRBV11-2	-	TGTGCCAGCAGCAATTTGGGTTACAATGAGCAGTACTTC	CASSNLGYNEQYF
15	TRBJ2-1	-	TRBV12-3/TRBV12-4	TRBD2	TGTGCCAGCAGCCCAGAGAGCGGGGGGAACAATGAGCAGTTCTTC	CASSPESGGNNEQFF
16	TRBJ2-1	few	TRBV2	TRBD1	TGTGCCAGCAGTGAACTAGGGGGACAGGTCCTCAATGAGCAGTTCTTC	CASSELGGQVLNEQFF
16	TRBJ2-3	-	TRBV3-1	TRBD2	TGTGCCAGCAGCCAAGGTACTAGCGATCGCACAGATACGCAGTATTTT	CASSQGTSDRTDTQYF
14	TRBJ2-1	few	TRBV4-2	-	TGTGCCAGCAGCCAAGTGGGGTATGGCAATGAGCAGTTCTTC	CASSQVGYGNEQFF
14	TRBJ2-1	-	TRBV27	-	TGTGCCAGCAATCGAAGGGCAGGGGGGTATGAGCAGTTCTTC	CASNRRAGGYEQFF
14	TRBJ2-7	-	TRBV5-1	TRBD1	TGCGCCAGCAGCTTAGGCAGGGGGCGGAACGAGCAGTACTTC	CASSLGRGRNEQYF
16	TRBJ1-6	-	TRBV10-2	-	TGCGCCAGCAGTGAACCGACGAGCTCCTATAATTCACCCCTCCACTTT	CASSEPTSSYNSPLHF